The sequence of this TCR beta chain was determined in a study of shared clonotypes between healthy human individuals. Study-wide results and limits: Generation probabilities of non-shared clonotypes were lower (relative to those shared by all four donors).

V was cut by 7 bases and J by 6 bases, with 14 bases left in between. CDR3 length: 13 residues. The germline V gene encodes CDR1 SGHTA and CDR2 FQGTGA. Only in-frame clones appear in the TCRdb table, and some are missing; sequencing was by immunoSEQ multiplex PCR. The table records roughly 2,300,000 clones, roughly 92% of them present only once. The sample holds one count of this clone. Its specificity is unknown. The clonotype comes from a man aged 18 to 29 in good health. Some clones in this sample may be carry-over from other donors' samples. Sequenced input: naive CD4+ T cells from PBMCs. Subset defined: CD45RA+ positively selected. The V gene is TRBV7-3, the J gene TRBJ2-3, with D possibly matching TRBD1 (5 bases). The CDR3 DNA reads as TGTGCCAGCAACCAGGGTGTTGGGGATACGCAGTATTTT. Translated: CASNQGVGDTQYF.